This T cell receptor beta chain derives from a study of beta chain features in type 1 diabetes. About the study: Age, gender, cell numbers and subset yield matched between patients and controls.

cDNA synthesis used the whole RNA isolate, giving expressed TCRB sequences. TCRdb's table, derived via immunoSEQ multiplex PCR, lists solely in-frame clones and lacks some. The table lists about 260,000 clones, about 20% of them singletons. Study-wide results and limits: TCRB CDR3s from Type 1 diabetes patients were moderately but significantly shorter in all four CD4+ subsets. A possible short-template PCR bias applies equally to patients and controls.

As for this clone: Its cognate antigen is unknown.

V lost 4 bases and J lost 5, with 9 bases in between. The CDR3 covers 12 residues. The germline V gene has CDR1 KGHSH and CDR2 LQKENI. Sequencing input: naive CD4+ T cells from blood. V and J are TRBV18 and TRBJ2-7; D is unclear. This TCR came from a woman between 40 and 55 years old with type 1 diabetes. In nucleotides, the CDR3 is TGTGCCAGCTCACTATCACGGGACGAGCAGTACTTC. Translated: CASSLSRDEQYF.